Listed below are T cell receptor beta chains from one sample, sequenced in a study of control samples from healthy donors and cancer patients. Measured with immunoSEQ multiplex PCR; TCRdb has only the in-frame clones, and not every one. Seen here are 24,000 or so clones, roughly 85% observed once, and the top ten hold roughly 40%. Input material: PBMCs. These receptor sequences come from a man aged 60-69 years with head and neck cancer. The CDR3 runs from the conserved cysteine through the conserved F or W. A D gene is named only where the DNA matches it firmly. Rows may omit the clone size; those that give it use once, few, many or a size class.

TGTGCCAGCAGCTTACCGCGGGGGAGGACCGGGGAGCTGTTTTTT,CASSLPRGRTGELFF,TRBJ2-2,TRBD2,TRBV7-9,NA
TGTGCCATCAGCTCCGGGACAGGGAGCGAGGAAAAACTGTTTTTT,CAISSGTGSEEKLFF,TRBJ1-4,TRBD1,TRBV10-3,NA
TGTGCCAGCACTGGTCCGGGACAGGGGAACTATGGCTACACCTTC,CASTGPGQGNYGYTF,TRBJ1-2,TRBD1,TRBV5-6,NA
TGCGCCAGCAGCTTGGACAGGGTCCAAGAGACCCAGTACTTC,CASSLDRVQETQYF,TRBJ2-5,NA,TRBV5-1,NA
TGTGCCAGCAGTTCCCGGTCTGCAGGGTCACCCCTCCACTTT,CASSSRSAGSPLHF,TRBJ1-6,NA,TRBV6-6,NA
TGTGCCAGCTTCGGCGGAGAGACTAGCGCTGTAGACCCCGGGGAGCTGTTTTTT,CASFGGETSAVDPGELFF,TRBJ2-2,TRBD2,TRBV2,NA
TGTGCCAGCAGCGTTCAGGGAGTTGGAAACACCATATATTTT,CASSVQGVGNTIYF,TRBJ1-3,NA,TRBV9,NA
TGTGCCAGCAGCTTTTCTGGACAGGGAGAGGAGCAGTACTTC,CASSFSGQGEEQYF,TRBJ2-7,TRBD1,TRBV7-3,NA
TGTGCCAGCAGCTTTATCAGCCGAAAAGAGACCCAGTACTTC,CASSFISRKETQYF,TRBJ2-5,NA,TRBV7-9,NA
TGCGCCAGCAGCCTCTACAATGAGCAGTTCTTC,CASSLYNEQFF,TRBJ2-1,NA,TRBV4-1,NA
TGTGCCAGCAGGGACGAGGGGACACACAGCAATCAGCCCCAGCATTTT,CASRDEGTHSNQPQHF,TRBJ1-5,NA,TRBV6-4,once
TGTGCCAGCAGCTTCAGTTCTATTGGCTACACCTTC,CASSFSSIGYTF,TRBJ1-2,NA,TRBV5-6,NA
TGTGCCACCCGTATGGGAGCCGGGGAGCTGTTTTTT,CATRMGAGELFF,TRBJ2-2,NA,TRBV2,NA
TGTGCCAGCAGTTTTAGGCCTAGCGGGTACAATGAGCAGTTCTTC,CASSFRPSGYNEQFF,TRBJ2-1,TRBD2,TRBV27,few
TGCAGCTTCTTGGGGGGACTAGCCCTTAGGGCAGATACGCAGTATTTT,CSFLGGLALRADTQYF,TRBJ2-3,TRBD2,TRBV29-1,NA
TGTGCCAGCAGTTTCTATGAGGGGGGATATGGCTACACCTTC,CASSFYEGGYGYTF,TRBJ1-2,NA,TRBV6-5,few
TGCGCCAGCAGCCCATCCATCGGGACTAGGGGAAAGTTCTTC,CASSPSIGTRGKFF,TRBJ2-1,TRBD2,TRBV5-1,NA
TGTGCCAGCTCGTCCACTAGCCCCCACGGGAACTACGAGCAGTACTTC,CASSSTSPHGNYEQYF,TRBJ2-7,NA,TRBV18,NA
TGTGCCAGCAGTTACAGGCAGGGGGACTCACCCCTCCACTTT,CASSYRQGDSPLHF,TRBJ1-6,TRBD1,TRBV6-5,NA
TGTGCCAGCTCACCAGAAAATACTGAAGCTTTCTTT,CASSPENTEAFF,TRBJ1-1,NA,TRBV18,NA
TGTGCCAGCAGCTTGAAGATAGCGACTAGCACAGATACGCAGTATTTT,CASSLKIATSTDTQYF,TRBJ2-3,NA,TRBV5-6,once
TGTGCCTGGAGGGAGGGAGGGCCTTGGGATACGCAGTATTTT,CAWREGGPWDTQYF,TRBJ2-3,TRBD2,TRBV30,few
TGTGCCACCAGTGATCCTAGCGGGAGGGCAGGCAACACCGGGGAGCTGTTTTTT,CATSDPSGRAGNTGELFF,TRBJ2-2,TRBD2,TRBV24-1,NA
TGTGCCAGCAGCTTAACAGGACTAGTTGAGCAGTTCTTC,CASSLTGLVEQFF,TRBJ2-1,TRBD2,TRBV7-2,NA
TGTGCCAGCAGCTACAGGGGTCGCGAGCAGTACTTC,CASSYRGREQYF,TRBJ2-7,TRBD1,TRBV2,NA
TGTGCCTGGACCACCGGGACGGACTCCTACGAGCAGTACTTC,CAWTTGTDSYEQYF,TRBJ2-7,NA,TRBV30,NA
TGTGCCAGCAGCTTCTGGGCCGGGGAGCTGTTTTTT,CASSFWAGELFF,TRBJ2-2,NA,TRBV5-4,NA
TGTGCCACCAGCGCAGACAGGGTGGGAGAGACCCAGTACTTC,CATSADRVGETQYF,TRBJ2-5,TRBD1,TRBV15,few
TGTGCCAGCAGTTACGCGGGCAGGGGCACTGAAGCTTTCTTT,CASSYAGRGTEAFF,TRBJ1-1,NA,TRBV6-6,NA
TGCGCCAGCAGCTTGGCCGTGGGGGGCATAGAGACCCAGTACTTC,CASSLAVGGIETQYF,TRBJ2-5,NA,TRBV5-1,NA
TGTGCCAGCAGTGAAGTGCATGGGACTTCGCTCTCTTACACCGGGGAGCTGTTTTTT,CASSEVHGTSLSYTGELFF,TRBJ2-2,NA,TRBV2,NA
TGTGCCTGGAGCGGGGGAGGAAAGCCCCAGCATTTT,CAWSGGGKPQHF,TRBJ1-5,NA,TRBV30,NA
TGTGCCATCAGTCCGGGAACGAACACCGGGGAGCTGTTTTTT,CAISPGTNTGELFF,TRBJ2-2,NA,TRBV10-3,NA
TGCGCCAGCAGCTTGGGTGGGCCTAAGGAGACCCAGTACTTC,CASSLGGPKETQYF,TRBJ2-5,NA,TRBV5-1,NA
TGTGCCAGCAGCTTGCCCTCTGGCTCCTACAATGAGCAGTTCTTC,CASSLPSGSYNEQFF,TRBJ2-1,NA,TRBV5-4,NA
TGTGCCAGCAGCCCGGGAGGGACAGCTGGAAACACCATATATTTT,CASSPGGTAGNTIYF,TRBJ1-3,TRBD1,TRBV9,NA
TGTGCCAGCAGCCAAGGACTCCTGAACACCGGGGAGCTGTTTTTT,CASSQGLLNTGELFF,TRBJ2-2,NA,TRBV4-2,NA